The 16 T cell receptor beta chains presented below share a single source sample, sequenced in a study of blood T cell repertoires in COVID-19. The repertoire was sequenced with immunoSEQ multiplex PCR; TCRdb's copy has only in-frame clones and lacks some. The sample lists 110,000 to 150,000 clones; roughly four fifths were seen once. Specimen: peripheral blood. The receptors here all came from a human donor in a cohort sampled during active COVID-19.

The V call is TRBV5-1, the J call TRBJ2-5, with 11 positions matching TRBD1. V trimming: 9 bases; J trimming: 4 bases; junction bases outside the gene matches: 17. Germline V gives CDR1 SGHRS, CDR2 YFSETQ. The CDR3 runs 17 residues. In DNA, the CDR3 is TGCGCCACCTACCAGGGACCCGGGACAGGGGGTCGAGAGACCCAGTACTTC. Translation: CATYQGPGTGGRETQYF.

This rearrangement joins TRBV7-8 to TRBJ1-5, with 7 bases fitting TRBD1. Germline values: CDR1 SGHVS, CDR2 FQNEAQ. This CDR3 has 17 amino acids. The V segment lost 5 bases and the J segment 4 bases; nucleotides outside the gene matches: 14. CDR3 sequence: CASSTLPPQGGNQPQHF. CDR3 sequence (DNA): TGTGCCAGCAGCACCCTCCCCCCGCAGGGGGGAAATCAGCCCCAGCATTTT.

This clone turned up a few times. The gene calls are TRBV19 and TRBJ2-1; D may be TRBD1 (6 bases). The CDR3 extends over 14 amino acids. The germline V gene has CDR1 LNHDA and CDR2 SQIVND (reference sequence). V gave up 2 bases and J gave up 6 bases, with 11 bases separating them. This chain's CDR3 is CASSIRQASNEQFF. The CDR3 DNA follows: TGTGCCAGTAGTATAAGACAGGCTAGCAATGAGCAGTTCTTC.

This sequence joins TRBV5-6 and TRBJ2-3, with 9 nucleotides matching TRBD2. V shed 4 bases, J shed 2 bases, and the junction held 5 bases outside the gene matches. Germline CDR1 SGHDT, CDR2 YYEEEE. This CDR3 spans 15 amino acids. Written as DNA, the CDR3 is TGTGCCAGCAGCGTGCGGGGGGGAGCCACAGATACGCAGTATTTT. It specifies CASSVRGGATDTQYF.

The chain recombines TRBV6-6 with TRBJ2-1, with 10 bases that match TRBD2. The V and J ends lost 6 bases and 4 bases, in that order; junction bases with no gene match: 6. This CDR3 comprises 15 residues. Germline loops: CDR1 MNHNY, CDR2 SVGAGI (reference sequence). The CDR3: CASSLLAGWYNEQFF. CDR3 nucleotide sequence: TGTGCCAGCAGCTTACTAGCGGGGTGGTACAATGAGCAGTTCTTC.

The J gene is TRBJ2-1, the V gene TRBV7-2; 13 positions match TRBD2. The trim removed 1 base at V and 4 bases at J, leaving 7 bases unmatched. The germline V gene encodes CDR1 SGHTA and CDR2 FQGNSA. The CDR3 extends over 18 amino acids. The CDR3 sequence is CASSLVLAGGLTYNEQFF. CDR3 nucleotide sequence: TGTGCCAGCAGCTTAGTACTAGCGGGGGGGCTTACGTACAATGAGCAGTTCTTC.

The chain joins TRBV19 to TRBJ1-5; D ambiguous. CDR1 is LNHDA, CDR2 SQIVND, per germline (reference sequence). Trimming took off 5 bases at V and 0 bases at J, with 11 bases between the two ends. The CDR3 spans 15 residues. The CDR3 bases are TGTGCCAGTAGTCCCGACACAACTAGCAATCAGCCCCAGCATTTT. This encodes CASSPDTTSNQPQHF. Looking up the rest from reference TRBV19 and TRBJ1-5 gives the full variable domain: DGGITQSPKYLFRKEGQNVTLSCEQNLNHDAMYWYRQDPGQGLRLIYYSQIVNDFQKGDIAEGYSVSREKKESFPLTVTSAQKNPTAFYLCASSPDTTSNQPQHFGDGTRLSIL.

The chain links TRBV27 to TRBJ2-7, with 10 bases that match TRBD2. V lost 6 bases, J lost 3 bases, and 8 bases stayed unmatched. Germline V gives CDR1 MNHEY, CDR2 SMNVEV (reference sequence). The CDR3 has 15 residues. CDR3 DNA sequence: TGTGCCAGCAGCCTCAGAGCGGGGGGGATCTACGAGCAGTACTTC. Its translation: CASSLRAGGIYEQYF.

V and J are TRBV2 and TRBJ1-2, with D unclear. Germline CDR1 is SNHLY and CDR2 is FYNNEI. The CDR3 length is 14 residues. V was trimmed by 1 base and J by 5 bases, leaving 11 bases between them. The chain's CDR3 is CASSEEQNPYGYTF. The CDR3 bases are TGTGCCAGCAGTGAAGAACAGAATCCATATGGCTACACCTTC.

This sequence joins TRBV6-5 and TRBJ2-1; D is undetermined. V was shortened by 6 bases and J by 4 bases, with 4 bases between the two germline ends. Germline V CDR1 and CDR2: MNHEY, SVGAGI. This CDR3 has 11 residues. The CDR3 DNA is TGTGCCAGCAGCCAGTACAATGAGCAGTTCTTC. Amino acid sequence: CASSQYNEQFF.

The chain carries TRBV3-1 (or the pseudogene TRBV3-2) and TRBJ2-2; 8 bases are shared with TRBD2. This CDR3 is built from 16 residues. J gave up 1 base and V 1 base, and 2 bases lay outside the gene matches. Germline V gives CDR1 LGHDT, CDR2 YNNKEL (reference sequence). For the CDR3, the DNA is TGTGCCAGCAGCCAAGCGGGGGGGGTGAACACCGGGGAGCTGTTTTTT. Encoded protein: CASSQAGGVNTGELFF.

Details on this clone: Other DNA sequences in the sample encode the same CDR3. The chain couples TRBV7-2 to TRBJ1-2, with 11 bases matching TRBD1. Trimming cost V 1 base and J 7 bases; bases outside gene matches: 5. This CDR3 contains 15 residues. The V gene's germline CDR1 is SGHTA and CDR2 FQGNSA. CDR3 sequence: CASSLGGQGASGYTF. CDR3 DNA: TGTGCCAGCAGCTTAGGCGGACAGGGGGCGAGTGGCTACACCTTC.

This clone came up a few times. CDR3 amino acids: CASSFQNSPLHF. The CDR3 DNA is TGTGCCAGCAGTTTTCAGAATTCACCCCTCCACTTT. This chain links TRBV12-3 or TRBV12-4 with TRBJ1-6; D unclear. V lost 3 bases and J 7 bases, leaving 4 bases between the germline ends. The CDR3 contains 12 residues.

The chain recombines TRBV12-3 or TRBV12-4 with TRBJ2-5; D ambiguous. This CDR3 contains 12 residues. Trimming left V 9 bases short and J 4 bases short, with 12 bases between. The CDR3 is CASAAFGETQYF. Here the CDR3 DNA reads TGTGCCAGTGCCGCATTCGGAGAGACCCAGTACTTC.

This clone has only a few counts. This sequence joins TRBV3-1 (or the pseudogene TRBV3-2) and TRBJ2-3; no reliable D call. This CDR3 contains 12 residues. The V gene lost 1 base and the J gene lost 3 bases, with 2 bases spanning the gap. Germline loops: CDR1 LGHDT, CDR2 YNNKEL (reference sequence). The CDR3 loop reads CASSQVTDTQYF. The CDR3 DNA follows: TGTGCCAGCAGCCAAGTAACAGATACGCAGTATTTT.

V usage is TRBV2 and J usage is TRBJ1-2, with D possibly being TRBD1 (6 bases). This CDR3 contains 16 residues. V lost 2 bases and J 6 bases, leaving 19 bases between the germline ends. Germline V lookup: CDR1 SNHLY, CDR2 FYNNEI. The CDR3 loop is CASSEIYNRVGDGYTF. The CDR3 region has the DNA TGTGCCAGCAGTGAAATTTATAACAGGGTGGGGGATGGCTACACCTTC.